These 3 T cell receptor beta chains came from one sample sequenced in a study of early T cells in non-severe SARS-CoV-2 infection. TCRdb reanalysed the 5' RACE reads using MiXCR and keeps one entry per CDR3 protein. The sample includes around 100,000 distinct CDR3 sequences, 13% seen only once; the top ten take approximately 6%. Sequenced input: whole blood. The source of these receptors is an adult who was a healthcare worker with PCR-confirmed SARS-CoV-2 infection or an uninfected control (not recorded which).

This clonotype has at least ten counts. This chain links TRBV18 with TRBJ1-5, with TRBD1 identical over 10 bases. The CDR3 has 15 residues. Trimming cost V 6 bases and J 10 bases; bases outside gene matches: 12. In germline, CDR1 is KGHSH, CDR2 LQKENI. The CDR3 is CASSRTGTGEGPQHF. For the CDR3, the DNA is TGTGCCAGCTCGCGGACCGGGACAGGGGAAGGACCCCAGCATTTT.

This clonotype was seen many times. The chain is built from TRBV6-2 or TRBV6-3 and TRBJ2-3, with D possibly matching TRBD2 (5 bases). The V and J ends lost 5 bases and 3 bases respectively, with 9 bases between them. Germline CDR1 is MNHEY and CDR2 is SVGEGT. The CDR3 length is 13 residues. CDR3 DNA: TGTGCCAGCAGTCAAAGCGGTACAGATACGCAGTATTTT. It specifies CASSQSGTDTQYF.

The V and J genes are TRBV20-1 and TRBJ2-3, with 7 bases lining up with TRBD2. Germline CDR1 DFQATT, CDR2 SNEGSKA (reference sequence). Trimming removed 3 bases from V and 3 bases from J; junction bases left unmatched: 12. The CDR3 consists of 16 residues. The CDR3 DNA follows: TGCAGTGCTAGCGTCGCGTCTAGCGGCTTAACAGATACGCAGTATTTT. Its protein product is CSASVASSGLTDTQYF.